This passage covers 18 T cell receptor beta chains from one sample sequenced in a study of identical twins. In TCRdb, the 5' RACE reads were re-called with MiXCR into one record per CDR3 protein. In the table there are about 150,000 distinct CDR3 sequences, around 3.5% of which are singletons. The sequencing input was memory T cells sorted from blood. The receptors were sampled from a man aged 18 to 30 in good health.

This clonotype was seen at least ten times. The rearrangement links TRBV7-2 to TRBJ1-1; D not certain. The germline CDR1 and CDR2 sequences are SGHTA and FQGNSA. The CDR3 is 15 amino acids. The V and J ends lost 2 bases and 11 bases respectively, with 21 bases between them. CDR3 bases: TGTGCCAGCAGCTTAAAAGTGACGGCCGGTCCGAACGCTTTCTTT. Amino acid sequence: CASSLKVTAGPNAFF.

This CDR3 is CASSLAPPYYEQYV. The CDR3 bases are TGTGCCAGCAGCTTAGCGCCGCCATACTACGAGCAGTACGTC. J is TRBJ2-7 and V is TRBV7-8; no definite D call. V lost 0 bases and J lost 3, with 9 bases in between. Germline loops: CDR1 SGHVS, CDR2 FQNEAQ. CDR3 length: 14 residues.

In this sample, this clonotype turned up many times. V usage is TRBV3-1 and J usage is TRBJ1-1; perhaps TRBD1 as D (6 bases). CDR1 is LGHDT, CDR2 YNNKEL, per germline (reference sequence). The CDR3 is 14 residues long. V gave up 1 base and J gave up 7 bases, with 13 bases separating them. As DNA, the CDR3 is TGTGCCAGCAGCCAAGGCAGGGGCGCCGTTGAAGCTTTCTTT. The encoded protein is CASSQGRGAVEAFF.

The table lists this clonotype with many counts. The chain carries TRBV12-3 or TRBV12-4 and TRBJ2-1; 11 bases line up with TRBD2. The CDR3 covers 18 residues. The V and J ends lost 1 base and 12 bases, in that order; junction bases with no gene match: 17. The CDR3, as DNA: TGTGCCAGCAGTTTAGTTCTTACTAGCGGGAGTTTGCGGTGGGGGCAGTTCTTC. The encoded protein is CASSLVLTSGSLRWGQFF.

This clonotype showed up many times. The chain has TRBV14 and TRBJ2-4; 8 bases line up with TRBD1. This CDR3 comprises 14 residues. V shed 5 bases, J shed 13 bases, and the junction held 13 bases outside the gene matches. Germline CDR1 reads SGHDN; CDR2 reads FVKESK. CDR3 sequence: CASSTAGTGKKQYF. For the CDR3, the DNA is TGTGCCAGCAGCACGGCAGGGACAGGAAAAAAACAGTACTTC.

This clonotype has ten or more counts. The chain combines TRBV5-1 with TRBJ2-7; 8 bases are a match to TRBD1. CDR3 length equals 15 residues. Germline assignment: CDR1 SGHRS and CDR2 YFSETQ. J lost 1 base, V lost 4 bases, and 7 bases had no gene match. CDR3 sequence: CASSAQGDLSYEQYF. As DNA, the CDR3 is TGCGCCAGCAGCGCACAGGGGGATCTTTCCTACGAGCAGTACTTC.

This clonotype appeared many times. CDR3 bases: TGCGCCAGCAGCTTGGCCTTGGCAGGGACGGCAGATACGCAGTATTTT. Protein: CASSLALAGTADTQYF. The chain combines TRBV5-1 with TRBJ2-3, with D tentatively TRBD1 or TRBD2 (5 bases each). The CDR3 loop spans 16 amino acids. V was trimmed by 0 bases and J by 4 bases, leaving 15 bases between them. CDR1 is SGHRS, CDR2 YFSETQ, per germline.

This chain connects TRBV18 to TRBJ2-7; the D gene could be TRBD1 or TRBD2 (6 bases each). Germline CDR1 reads KGHSH; CDR2 reads LQKENI. Trimming removed 0 bases from V and 3 bases from J, with 15 bases in between. This CDR3 region has 16 residues. The CDR3 DNA sequence: TGTGCCAGCTCACCACCGGCCGGAGGGGGGATCTACGAGCAGTACTTC. This gives the protein CASSPPAGGGIYEQYF. The variable domain in full, completed from reference TRBV18 and TRBJ2-7, reads NAGVMQNPRHLVRRRGQEARLRCSPMKGHSHVYWYRQLPEEGLKFMVYLQKENIIDESGMPKERFSAEFPKEGPSILRIQQVVRGDSAAYFCASSPPAGGGIYEQYFGPGTRLTVT.

This clonotype was detected many times. The chain's CDR3 is CASSPPGGENIQYF. The CDR3 DNA sequence: TGTGCCAGCAGCCCCCCTGGGGGCGAAAACATTCAGTACTTC. The genes are TRBV7-2 and TRBJ2-4; D is possibly TRBD1 (6 bases). CDR1 is SGHTA, CDR2 FQGNSA, per germline. V was clipped by 5 bases and J by 5 bases, with 13 bases between them. The CDR3 has 14 residues.

This clonotype was counted between two and nine times. This may be a read error: a much more frequent sequence differs by one nucleotide. V and J are TRBV4-2 and TRBJ1-5, with D hard to call. The CDR3 loop spans 13 amino acids. V lost 2 bases and J 10 bases, leaving 12 bases between the germline ends. CDR1 and CDR2 from the germline V gene are LGHNA and YNFKEQ. This CDR3 is CASSQFASHPQHF. The CDR3 region has the DNA TGTGCCAGCAGCCAATTTGCGAGTCATCCCCAGCATTTT.

This clonotype was counted at least ten times. The rearrangement joins TRBV10-3 to TRBJ2-3; tentative D call: TRBD2 (6 bases). The CDR3 extends over 14 amino acids. V gave up 6 bases and J gave up 1 base, with 11 bases separating them. Germline CDR1 and CDR2: ENHRY and SYGVKD. For the CDR3, the DNA is TGTGCCATCAGGACTAGTCTAGGCACAGATACGCAGTATTTT. Its translation is CAIRTSLGTDTQYF.

In its sample, this clonotype was seen many times. The chain employs TRBV3-1 and TRBJ2-2; D unresolved. Germline CDR1 LGHDT, CDR2 YNNKEL (reference sequence). This CDR3 comprises 11 residues. The V and J ends lost 2 bases and 6 bases respectively, with 1 base between them. The CDR3 here is CASSQSGELFF. CDR3 coding DNA: TGTGCCAGCAGCCAATCCGGGGAGCTGTTTTTT.

The rearrangement links TRBV19 to TRBJ2-1, with D tentatively TRBD2 (5 bases). The CDR3 spans 12 residues. Germline V CDR1 and CDR2: LNHDA, SQIVND (reference sequence). V lost 7 bases and J lost 3, with 7 bases in between. The CDR3 sequence is CASTAGYNEQFF. CDR3 DNA: TGTGCCAGTACGGCGGGCTACAATGAGCAGTTCTTC.

This clonotype was counted ten times or more. V usage is TRBV6-1 and J usage is TRBJ2-5; 13 nucleotides match TRBD2. The CDR3 runs 17 residues. V was clipped by 6 bases and J by 5 bases; unmatched bases: 12. Germline V gives CDR1 MNHNS, CDR2 SASEGT. CDR3 in amino acids: CASRETSGRPKWETQYF. DNA of the CDR3: TGTGCCAGCAGGGAGACTAGCGGGAGGCCCAAATGGGAGACCCAGTACTTC.

The rearrangement uses TRBV6-5 and TRBJ2-4; D call uncertain. The V and J ends lost 6 bases and 3 bases respectively, with 18 bases between them. The CDR3 covers 16 residues. The germline V gene has CDR1 MNHEY and CDR2 SVGAGI. CDR3 residues: CASSYTPTLGKNIQYF. The DNA of the CDR3 is TGTGCCAGCAGCTATACACCAACTCTGGGCAAAAACATTCAGTACTTC.

This clonotype was counted ten times or more. The chain couples TRBV19 to TRBJ2-1, with TRBD1 as a possible D gene (6 bases). Trimming removed 10 bases from V and 2 bases from J, with 24 bases in between. The CDR3 runs to 17 residues. The germline gives CDR1 LNHDA, CDR2 SQIVND (reference sequence). CDR3 residues: CANTIRGSGKTYNEQFF. CDR3 sequence (DNA): TGTGCCAATACCATAAGGGGGAGTGGAAAAACCTACAATGAGCAGTTCTTC.

This clonotype was recorded at least ten times. This chain joins TRBV7-6 and TRBJ2-7; 8 nucleotides match TRBD1. After removal of 6 bases from V and 3 bases from J, the junction contained 13 bases not matched to a gene. The CDR3 is 16 amino acids. The germline gives CDR1 SGHVS, CDR2 FNYEAQ. In DNA form, the CDR3 reads TGTGCCAGCAGTCCTAAGCCGGGACAGGCCTTCTACGAGCAGTACTTC. This gives the protein CASSPKPGQAFYEQYF. The full variable domain, in which reference TRBV7-6 and TRBJ2-7 provide the parts outside the CDR3, is GAGVSQSPRYKVTKRGQDVALRCDPISGHVSLYWYRQALGQGPEFLTYFNYEAQQDKSGLPNDRFSAERPEGSISTLTIQRTEQRDSAMYRCASSPKPGQAFYEQYFGPGTRLTVT.

At least ten counts were recorded for this clonotype. The CDR3 DNA is TGCAGTGCTAGAGATCTCAGCAATGAGCAGTTCTTC. This translates into CSARDLSNEQFF. The V call is TRBV20-1, the J call TRBJ2-1; D is unresolved. The ends were cut back, 0 bases at V and 6 bases at J, with 6 bases in the middle. Germline CDR1 reads DFQATT; CDR2 reads SNEGSKA (reference sequence). CDR3 length equals 12 residues.